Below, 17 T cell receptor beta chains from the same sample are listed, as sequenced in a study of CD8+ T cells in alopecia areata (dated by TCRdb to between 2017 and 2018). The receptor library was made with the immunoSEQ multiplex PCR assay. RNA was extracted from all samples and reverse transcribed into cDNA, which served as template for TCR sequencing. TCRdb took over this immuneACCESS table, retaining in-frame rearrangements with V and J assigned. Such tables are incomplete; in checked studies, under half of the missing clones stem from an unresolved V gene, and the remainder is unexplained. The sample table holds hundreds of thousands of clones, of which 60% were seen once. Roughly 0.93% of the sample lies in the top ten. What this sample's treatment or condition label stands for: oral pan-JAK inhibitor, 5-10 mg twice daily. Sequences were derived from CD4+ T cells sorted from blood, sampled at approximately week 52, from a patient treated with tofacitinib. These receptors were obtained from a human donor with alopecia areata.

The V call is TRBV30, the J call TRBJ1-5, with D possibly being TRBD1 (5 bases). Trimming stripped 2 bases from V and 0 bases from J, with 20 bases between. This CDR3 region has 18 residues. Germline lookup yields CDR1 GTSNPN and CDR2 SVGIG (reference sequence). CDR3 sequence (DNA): TGTGCCTGGAGTTCCCCCCGGGGCCTTCGGTATAGCAATCAGCCCCAGCATTTT. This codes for CAWSSPRGLRYSNQPQHF. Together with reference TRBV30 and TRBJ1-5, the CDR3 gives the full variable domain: SQTIHQWPATLVQPVGSPLSLECTVEGTSNPNLYWYRQAAGRGLQLLFYSVGIGQISSEVPQNLSASRPQDRQFILSSKKLLLSDSGFYLCAWSSPRGLRYSNQPQHFGDGTRLSIL.

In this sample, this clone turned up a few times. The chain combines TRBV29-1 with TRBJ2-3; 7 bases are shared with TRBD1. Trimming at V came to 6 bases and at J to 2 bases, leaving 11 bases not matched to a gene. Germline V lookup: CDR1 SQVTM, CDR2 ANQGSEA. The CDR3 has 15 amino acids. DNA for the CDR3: TGCAGCGTCGATAGCACAGGGGTAAACACAGATACGCAGTATTTT. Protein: CSVDSTGVNTDTQYF.

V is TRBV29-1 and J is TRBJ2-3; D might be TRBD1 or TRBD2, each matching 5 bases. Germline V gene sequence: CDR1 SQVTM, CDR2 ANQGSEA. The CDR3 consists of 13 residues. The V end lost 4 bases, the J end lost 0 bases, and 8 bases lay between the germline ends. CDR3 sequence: CSVVGVSTDTQYF. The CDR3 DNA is TGCAGCGTTGTGGGGGTAAGCACAGATACGCAGTATTTT.

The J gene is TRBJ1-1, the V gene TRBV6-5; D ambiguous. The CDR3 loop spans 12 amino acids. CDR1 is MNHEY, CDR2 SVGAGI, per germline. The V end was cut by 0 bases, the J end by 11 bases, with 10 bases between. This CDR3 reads CASSYSALGAFF. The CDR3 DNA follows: TGTGCCAGCAGTTACTCAGCTCTGGGGGCTTTCTTT.

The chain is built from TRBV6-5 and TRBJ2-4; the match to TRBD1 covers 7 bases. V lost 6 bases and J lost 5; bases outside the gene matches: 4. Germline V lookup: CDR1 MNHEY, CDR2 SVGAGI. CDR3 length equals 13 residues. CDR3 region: CASSWDRQNIQYF. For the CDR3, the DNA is TGTGCCAGCAGCTGGGACAGACAAAACATTCAGTACTTC.

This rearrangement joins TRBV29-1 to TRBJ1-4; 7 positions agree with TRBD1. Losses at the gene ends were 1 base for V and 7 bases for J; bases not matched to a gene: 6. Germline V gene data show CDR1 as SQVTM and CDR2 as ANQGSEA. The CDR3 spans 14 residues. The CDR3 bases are TGCAGCGTTGAAGTAGGGGGCCTGCGTGAAAAACTGTTTTTT. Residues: CSVEVGGLREKLFF.

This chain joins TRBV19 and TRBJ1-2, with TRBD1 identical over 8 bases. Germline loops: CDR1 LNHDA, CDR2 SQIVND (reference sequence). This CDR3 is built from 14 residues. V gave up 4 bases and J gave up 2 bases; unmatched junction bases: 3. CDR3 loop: CASSRGQVNYGYTF. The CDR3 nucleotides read TGTGCCAGTAGTAGGGGACAGGTGAACTATGGCTACACCTTC.

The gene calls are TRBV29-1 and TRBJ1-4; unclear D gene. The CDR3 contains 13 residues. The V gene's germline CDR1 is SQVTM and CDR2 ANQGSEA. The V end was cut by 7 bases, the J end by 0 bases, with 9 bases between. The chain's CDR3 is CSARATTNEKLFF. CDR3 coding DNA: TGCAGCGCCAGAGCAACAACTAATGAAAAACTGTTTTTT. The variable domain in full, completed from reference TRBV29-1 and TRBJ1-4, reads SAVISQKPSRDICQRGTSLTIQCQVDSQVTMMFWYRQQPGQSLTLIATANQGSEATYESGFVIDKFPISRPNLTFSTLTVSNMSPEDSSIYLCSARATTNEKLFFGSGTQLSVL.

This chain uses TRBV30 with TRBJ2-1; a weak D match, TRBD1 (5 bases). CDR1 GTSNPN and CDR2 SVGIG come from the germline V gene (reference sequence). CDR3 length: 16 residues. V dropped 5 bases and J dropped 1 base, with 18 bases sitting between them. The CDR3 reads CAWETRRDRSYNEQFF. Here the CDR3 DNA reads TGTGCCTGGGAGACTCGCAGGGATCGGTCCTACAATGAGCAGTTCTTC. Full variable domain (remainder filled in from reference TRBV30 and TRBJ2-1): SQTIHQWPATLVQPVGSPLSLECTVEGTSNPNLYWYRQAAGRGLQLLFYSVGIGQISSEVPQNLSASRPQDRQFILSSKKLLLSDSGFYLCAWETRRDRSYNEQFFGPGTRLTVL.

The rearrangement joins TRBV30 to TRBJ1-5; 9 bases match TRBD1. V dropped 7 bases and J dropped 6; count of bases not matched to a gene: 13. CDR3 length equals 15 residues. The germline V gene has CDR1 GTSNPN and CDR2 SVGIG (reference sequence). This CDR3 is CALSGTGIRSQPQHF. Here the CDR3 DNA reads TGTGCCTTATCCGGGACAGGGATCCGAAGTCAGCCCCAGCATTTT.

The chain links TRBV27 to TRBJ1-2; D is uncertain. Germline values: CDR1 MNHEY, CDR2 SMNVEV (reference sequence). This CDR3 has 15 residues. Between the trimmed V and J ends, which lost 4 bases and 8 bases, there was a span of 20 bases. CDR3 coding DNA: TGTGCCAGCAGTTCCGTGGGAGCTCTGGATTACGGCTACACCTTC. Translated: CASSSVGALDYGYTF.

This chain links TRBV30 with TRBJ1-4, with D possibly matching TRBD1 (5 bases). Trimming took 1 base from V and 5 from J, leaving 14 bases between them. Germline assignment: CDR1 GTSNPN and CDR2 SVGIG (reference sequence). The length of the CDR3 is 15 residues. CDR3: CAWSGPAGRNEKLFF. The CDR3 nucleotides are TGTGCCTGGAGTGGGCCGGCAGGGCGAAATGAAAAACTGTTTTTT.

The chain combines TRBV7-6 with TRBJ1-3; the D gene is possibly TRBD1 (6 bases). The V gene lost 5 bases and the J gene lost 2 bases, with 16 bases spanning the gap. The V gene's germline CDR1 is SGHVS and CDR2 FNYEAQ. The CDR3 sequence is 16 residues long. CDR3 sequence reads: CASSAGVGGTGNTIYF. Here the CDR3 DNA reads TGTGCCAGCAGCGCCGGGGTTGGGGGCACTGGAAACACCATATATTTT. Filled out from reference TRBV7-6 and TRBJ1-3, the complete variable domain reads GAGVSQSPRYKVTKRGQDVALRCDPISGHVSLYWYRQALGQGPEFLTYFNYEAQQDKSGLPNDRFSAERPEGSISTLTIQRTEQRDSAMYRCASSAGVGGTGNTIYFGEGSWLTVV.

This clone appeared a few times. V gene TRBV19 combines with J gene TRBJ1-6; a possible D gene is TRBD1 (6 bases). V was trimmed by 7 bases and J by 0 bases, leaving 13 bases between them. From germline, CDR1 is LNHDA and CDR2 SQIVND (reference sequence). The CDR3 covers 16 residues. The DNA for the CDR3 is TGTGCCAGTAACCCGGACAGTCGCTCCTATAATTCACCCCTCCACTTT. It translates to CASNPDSRSYNSPLHF. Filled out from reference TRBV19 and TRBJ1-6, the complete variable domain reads DGGITQSPKYLFRKEGQNVTLSCEQNLNHDAMYWYRQDPGQGLRLIYYSQIVNDFQKGDIAEGYSVSREKKESFPLTVTSAQKNPTAFYLCASNPDSRSYNSPLHFGNGTRLTVT.

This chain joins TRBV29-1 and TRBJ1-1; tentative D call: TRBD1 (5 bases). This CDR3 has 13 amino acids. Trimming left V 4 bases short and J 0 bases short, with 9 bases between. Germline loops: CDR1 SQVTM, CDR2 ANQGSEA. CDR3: CSVVGELNTEAFF. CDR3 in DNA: TGCAGCGTTGTGGGGGAACTGAACACTGAAGCTTTCTTT.

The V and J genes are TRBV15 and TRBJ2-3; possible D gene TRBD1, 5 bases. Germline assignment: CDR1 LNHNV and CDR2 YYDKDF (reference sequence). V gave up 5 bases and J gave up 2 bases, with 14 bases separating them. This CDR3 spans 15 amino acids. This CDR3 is CATSLDRYNTDTQYF. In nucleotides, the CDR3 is TGTGCCACCAGCCTCGACAGATACAACACAGATACGCAGTATTTT.

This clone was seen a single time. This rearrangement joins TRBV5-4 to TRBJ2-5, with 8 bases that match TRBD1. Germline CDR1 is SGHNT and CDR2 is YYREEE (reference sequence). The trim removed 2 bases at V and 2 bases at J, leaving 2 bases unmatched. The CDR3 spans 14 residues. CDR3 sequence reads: CASSFGTGQETQYF. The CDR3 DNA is TGTGCCAGCAGCTTCGGGACAGGACAAGAGACCCAGTACTTC.